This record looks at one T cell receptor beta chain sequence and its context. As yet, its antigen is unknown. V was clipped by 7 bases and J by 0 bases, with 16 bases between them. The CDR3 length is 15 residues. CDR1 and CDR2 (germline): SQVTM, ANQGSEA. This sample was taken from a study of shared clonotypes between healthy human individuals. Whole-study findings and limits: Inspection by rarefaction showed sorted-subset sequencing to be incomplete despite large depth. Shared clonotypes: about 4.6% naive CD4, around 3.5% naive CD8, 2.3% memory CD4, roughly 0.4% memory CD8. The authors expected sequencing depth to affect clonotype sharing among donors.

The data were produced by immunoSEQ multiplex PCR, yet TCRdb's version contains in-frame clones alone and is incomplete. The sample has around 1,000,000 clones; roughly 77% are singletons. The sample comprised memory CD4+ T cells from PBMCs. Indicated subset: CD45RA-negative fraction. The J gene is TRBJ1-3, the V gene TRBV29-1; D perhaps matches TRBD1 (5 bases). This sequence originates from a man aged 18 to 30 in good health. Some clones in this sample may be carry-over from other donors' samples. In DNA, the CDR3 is TGCAGCGCTGGGGGATTAACAGCCTCTGGAAACACCATATATTTT. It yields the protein CSAGGLTASGNTIYF.